Listed below are T cell receptor beta chains from one sample, sequenced in a study of shared clonotypes between healthy human individuals. The table came from immunoSEQ multiplex PCR; TCRdb's copy has only in-frame clones and leaves some out. The repertoire holds over a million clones, with approximately 80% as singletons. The material sequenced was memory CD4+ T cells from PBMCs. These TCRs come from a man aged 18-30 years in good health. Some clones in this sample may be carry-over from other donors' samples. CDR3s include the opening cysteine and the closing phenylalanine or tryptophan. Fields, in order: V gene, CDR3 length, clone size, J gene, D gene, CDR3 protein, CDR3 DNA. D genes are given only for firm matches. Size is omitted from some rows. Given values are once, few, many or a class for expanded clones.

>TRBV9|13|-|TRBJ2-2|-
CASSVDMTGELFF
TGTGCCAGCAGCGTAGACATGACCGGGGAGCTGTTTTTT
>TRBV4-1|15|-|TRBJ2-7|TRBD1
CASSLRTGGIYEQYF
TGCGCCAGCAGCCTACGAACAGGGGGGATCTACGAGCAGTACTTC
>TRBV19|13|-|TRBJ2-5|-
CATRGLGRETQYF
TGTGCCACCCGTGGGTTGGGGAGGGAGACCCAGTACTTC
>TRBV7-2|13|few|TRBJ2-1|-
CASSLGWEDEQFF
TGTGCCAGCAGCTTAGGATGGGAAGATGAGCAGTTCTTC
>TRBV7-9|17|many|TRBJ1-2|TRBD1
CASSSRDRSYLNYGYTF
TGTGCCAGCAGCTCGCGGGACAGGAGTTACCTAAACTATGGCTACACCTTC
>TRBV7-3|14|-|TRBJ1-1|-
CASSQGAVNTEAFF
TGTGCCAGCAGCCAAGGGGCGGTGAACACTGAAGCTTTCTTT
>TRBV4-3|13|-|TRBJ2-2|-
CASTHVGTGELFF
TGCGCCAGCACCCATGTAGGCACCGGGGAGCTGTTTTTT
>TRBV5-1|16|-|TRBJ2-5|TRBD2
CATSTSPSAGGGSQYF
TGCGCCACCAGCACCTCCCCCTCAGCGGGAGGGGGTTCCCAGTACTTC
>TRBV30|14|many|TRBJ1-5|TRBD1
CAWSPGGRNQPQHF
TGTGCCTGGAGTCCAGGGGGAAGGAATCAGCCCCAGCATTTT
>TRBV6-5|13|-|TRBJ1-1|-
CATPKRKLFGAFF
TGTGCCACCCCGAAGCGAAAACTTTTCGGGGCTTTCTTT
>TRBV30|11|once|TRBJ2-7|-
CAWSVGPEQYF
TGTGCCTGGAGTGTCGGTCCCGAGCAGTACTTC
>TRBV7-2|16|-|TRBJ1-1|-
CASSPTGPLMNTEAFF
TGTGCCAGCAGCCCTACGGGACCCCTGATGAACACTGAAGCTTTCTTT
>TRBV4-2|16|-|TRBJ2-6|-
CASSPTGSSGANVLTF
TGTGCCAGCAGCCCCACAGGCAGCTCTGGGGCCAACGTCCTGACTTTC
>TRBV5-1|12|few|TRBJ1-2|-
CASSLGGYGYTF
TGCGCCAGCAGCTTAGGCGGATATGGCTACACCTTC
>TRBV7-9|17|once|TRBJ1-1|-
CASSPRAKGTLRTEAFF
TGTGCCAGCAGCCCCCGAGCGAAGGGGACGTTGAGAACTGAAGCTTTCTTT
>TRBV21-1|13|-|TRBJ2-7|-
CARFPGQPYEQYF
TGTGCCAGATTCCCGGGACAGCCCTACGAGCAGTACTTC
>TRBV6-5|16|-|TRBJ2-7|TRBD1
CASSYSNDGTGGGQYF
TGTGCCAGCAGTTACTCGAATGACGGGACAGGGGGAGGGCAGTACTTC
>TRBV19|15|-|TRBJ2-3|TRBD1
CASSEGQPSTDTQYF
TGTGCCAGTAGCGAGGGACAGCCGAGCACAGATACGCAGTATTTT
>TRBV7-9|15|-|TRBJ1-4|-
CASSLDGSGNEKLFF
TGTGCCAGCAGCCTGGACGGGAGTGGTAATGAAAAACTGTTTTTT
>TRBV5-1|16|many|TRBJ2-5|-
CASSRGEGALGETQYF
TGCGCCAGCAGCCGAGGTGAGGGCGCCCTTGGAGAGACCCAGTACTTC
>TRBV9|15|-|TRBJ2-3|-
CASSVGTNAVDTQYF
TGTGCCAGCAGCGTAGGGACGAATGCGGTAGATACGCAGTATTTT
>TRBV29-1|13|-|TRBJ1-1|-
CSVDRGGGTEAFF
TGCAGCGTTGATCGGGGAGGAGGGACTGAAGCTTTCTTT
>TRBV6-5|14|-|TRBJ2-4|-
CASSYEASANIQYF
TGTGCCAGCAGTTACGAGGCTAGCGCCAACATTCAGTACTTC
>TRBV12-5|18|-|TRBJ2-1|TRBD2
CASGLGLAGDPSYNEQFF
TGTGCTAGTGGTTTGGGGTTAGCGGGGGATCCCTCCTACAATGAGCAGTTCTTC
>TRBV6-6|15|-|TRBJ2-2|TRBD1
CASSSRRGQTGELFF
TGTGCCAGCAGTTCGCGCAGGGGGCAGACCGGGGAGCTGTTTTTT
>TRBV19|18|-|TRBJ1-1|TRBD1
CASSISAGTGGGNTEAFF
TGTGCCAGTAGTATATCCGCCGGGACAGGGGGCGGGAACACTGAAGCTTTCTTT
>TRBV7-3|13|-|TRBJ2-3|TRBD2
CASSSGGQDTQYF
TGTGCCAGCAGCTCGGGAGGTCAAGATACGCAGTATTTT
>TRBV6-5|13|-|TRBJ1-5|-
CASSYGGNQPQHF
TGTGCCAGCAGTTACGGGGGCAATCAGCCCCAGCATTTT
>TRBV28|18|-|TRBJ1-2|TRBD1
CASSYVSGTGLRRGGYTF
TGTGCCAGCAGTTATGTATCCGGGACAGGGCTTAGAAGGGGTGGCTACACCTTC